These T cell receptor beta chains were read from a single sample in a study of T cell repertoires in cytomegalovirus infection. MiXCR, run by TCRdb on the reads, gives a single entry per CDR3 protein. Of around 210,000 distinct CDR3 sequences detected, around 6.4% appear once; the ten largest clones hold around 6.5%. What was sequenced was PBMCs. The source is a human donor in good health (CMV status not recorded). Some clones in this sample may be carry-over from other donors' samples. CDR3s include the opening cysteine and the closing phenylalanine or tryptophan. D genes are given only for firm matches. Clone size is stated in some rows and not others, as once, few, many or a class when expanded.

>many|TRBJ1-6|TRBD1|TRBV7-2
TGTGCCAGCAGCACGGGACAGCCGAGCTCCTATAATTCACCCCTCCACTTT
CASSTGQPSSYNSPLHF
>few|TRBJ2-5|.|TRBV29-1
TGCAGCGTTGAAGATACCGGGGCACGAGAGACCCAGTACTTC
CSVEDTGARETQYF
>many|TRBJ1-5|.|TRBV12-3/TRBV12-4
TGTGCCAGCAGTCGACCTCCGGGAAGCAATCAGCCCCAGCATTTT
CASSRPPGSNQPQHF
>.|TRBJ1-5|.|TRBV2
TGTGCCAGCAGGCCCCAGGCTAGAAGCAATCAGCCCCAGCATTTT
CASRPQARSNQPQHF
>many|TRBJ2-7|.|TRBV19
TGTGCCAGTAGTATCGATAAGGGGAACGAGCAGTACTTC
CASSIDKGNEQYF
>few|TRBJ2-3|.|TRBV5-5
TGTGCCAGCATCCCGGGGGCAGACACAGATACGCAGTATTTT
CASIPGADTDTQYF
>many|TRBJ1-3|.|TRBV29-1
TGCAGCGTTGATTTTGGGCAGAGCTCTGGAAACACCATATATTTT
CSVDFGQSSGNTIYF
>many|TRBJ2-3|.|TRBV20-1
TGCAGTGCCAGATATGTCGACACAGATACGCAGTATTTT
CSARYVDTDTQYF
>many|TRBJ1-1|.|TRBV28
TGTGCCAGCTCTACCGGGGGAGGGTACACTGAAGCTTTCTTT
CASSTGGGYTEAFF
>.|TRBJ2-3|.|TRBV29-1
TGCAGCGTTGATGCCAGCGGGTTATCAGATACGCAGTATTTT
CSVDASGLSDTQYF
>many|TRBJ1-5|.|TRBV14
TGTGCCAGCAGCCAAGATCAAGGCAGGGCTTATAGCAATCAGCCCCAGCATTTT
CASSQDQGRAYSNQPQHF
>many|TRBJ1-2|.|TRBV4-2
TGTGCCAGCAGCCAAGAAGGGCCGGGGAGCTATGGCTACACCTTC
CASSQEGPGSYGYTF
>many|TRBJ2-7|.|TRBV6-5
TGTGCCAGCAGTTATAGTAGGACAAGTCGAAACGAGCAGTACTTC
CASSYSRTSRNEQYF
>few|TRBJ1-1|.|TRBV20-1
TGCAGTGCTCTGGCCAACACTGAAGCTTTCTTT
CSALANTEAFF